This is a list of T cell receptor beta chains from one sample in a study of T cell responses to AZD1222 COVID-19 vaccine. Sequenced by immunoSEQ multiplex PCR; TCRdb stores in-frame clones only, minus some. The table records 200,000 or so clones, about 94% of them present only once. The sequencing used peripheral blood, collected on day 0 of AZD1222 vaccination. These receptor sequences come from an adult in good health. Both conserved end residues are part of each CDR3. Each record gives: J gene, V gene, CDR3 protein.

TRBJ2-2	TRBV6-6	CASSLTGTLGTGELFF
TRBJ2-1	TRBV24-1	CATSDLSGSSYNEQFF
TRBJ2-1	TRBV5-4	CASSTAGIGEQFF
TRBJ1-1	TRBV4-1	CASSQVGRGPRTEAFF
TRBJ1-2	TRBV4-2	CASSQDGRTRANYGYTF
TRBJ1-2	TRBV7-2	CASSLGNPGQPPRNYGYTF
TRBJ2-4	TRBV21-1	CASSSQQNNLGLAKNIQYF
TRBJ1-5	TRBV19	CASSIHSGRSNQPQHF
TRBJ2-3	TRBV6-8	CASSFTSGSRDTDTQYF
TRBJ1-2	TRBV5-1	CASSSDVKGGYTF
TRBJ1-1	TRBV11-2	CASSLRTVNTEAFF
TRBJ2-3	TRBV7-9	CASSPGQGAGDTQYF
TRBJ2-1	TRBV5-6	CASSRLAGGWNEQFF
TRBJ1-1	TRBV7-2	CASSLRTDLEAFF
TRBJ1-1	TRBV19	CASSNSPDREAFF
TRBJ2-1	TRBV27	CASSFGGISYNEQFF
TRBJ2-3	TRBV6-5	CASSFRSGRGTDTQYF
TRBJ2-1	TRBV4-2	CASSQETSGRAYNEQFF
TRBJ1-5	TRBV6-1	CASSENTNQPQHF
TRBJ2-1	TRBV7-3	CASSTSGRVNEQFF
TRBJ2-7	TRBV7-3	CASSPGTSGLSYEQYF
TRBJ2-7	TRBV28	CASSLIGGSYEQYF
TRBJ1-2	TRBV30	CAWSFSGTAQGGYTF
TRBJ2-4	TRBV6-5	CASRRGQVSIQYF
TRBJ1-5	TRBV9	CASSAGTGVGQPQHF
TRBJ2-2	TRBV29-1	CSVAGTPNTGELFF
TRBJ2-3	TRBV27	CASRLAGVMKQYF
TRBJ2-7	TRBV27	CASRYRGGGPHAYEQYF
TRBJ2-1	TRBV29-1	CSADRGNEQFF
TRBJ2-1	TRBV6-5	CASRYGTGVNEQFF
TRBJ2-3	TRBV5-1	CASSLGTLSTDTQYF
TRBJ1-1	TRBV2	CASSEAGGRVTRAFF
TRBJ2-1	TRBV2	CASSEATARGGHEQFF
TRBJ2-1	TRBV6-2/TRBV6-3	CASSTTFSYNEQFF
TRBJ2-2	TRBV29-1	CSAKFSGTLSTGELFF
TRBJ2-3	TRBV7-9	CASSLEGGHTQYF
TRBJ1-1	TRBV5-4	CASRTGREKTFF
TRBJ2-7	TRBV6-5	CASRLQEFTYEQYF
TRBJ1-3	TRBV5-4	CASRQQGGGNTIYF
TRBJ2-3	TRBV3-1/TRBV3-2	CASRRQTSTDTQYF
TRBJ1-3	TRBV4-1	CASSQDIRASSGNTIYF
TRBJ2-7	TRBV5-4	CASSLTGTYEQYF
TRBJ2-7	TRBV28	CASSPTGRGHEQYF
TRBJ1-2	TRBV29-1	CSVIGTRAGDGYTF
TRBJ2-3	TRBV2	CASSPGTSGIDTQYF
TRBJ2-1	TRBV27	CASLSGFDGLNEQFF
TRBJ1-5	TRBV7-6	CASSVGLNQPQHF
TRBJ2-2	TRBV30	CAWTEFGELFF